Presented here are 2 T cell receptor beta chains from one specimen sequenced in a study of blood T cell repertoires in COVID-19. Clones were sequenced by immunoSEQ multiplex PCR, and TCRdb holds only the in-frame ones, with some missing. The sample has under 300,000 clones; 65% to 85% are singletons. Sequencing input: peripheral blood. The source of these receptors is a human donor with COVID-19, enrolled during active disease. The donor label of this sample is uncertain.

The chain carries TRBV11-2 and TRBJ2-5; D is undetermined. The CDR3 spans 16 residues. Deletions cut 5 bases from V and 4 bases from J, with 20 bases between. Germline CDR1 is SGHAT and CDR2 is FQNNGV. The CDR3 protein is CASSPNRLGAPETQYF. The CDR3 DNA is TGTGCCAGCAGCCCTAACCGTCTAGGAGCTCCAGAGACCCAGTACTTC.

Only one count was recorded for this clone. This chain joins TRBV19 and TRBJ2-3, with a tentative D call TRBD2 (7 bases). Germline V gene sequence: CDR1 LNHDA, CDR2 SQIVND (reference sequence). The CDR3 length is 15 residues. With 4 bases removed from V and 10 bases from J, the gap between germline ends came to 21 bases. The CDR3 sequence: CASSRRGGLYGAQYF. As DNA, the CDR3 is TGTGCCAGTAGTAGGAGGGGGGGCCTATATGGGGCGCAGTATTTT. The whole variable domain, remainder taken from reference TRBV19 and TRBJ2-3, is DGGITQSPKYLFRKEGQNVTLSCEQNLNHDAMYWYRQDPGQGLRLIYYSQIVNDFQKGDIAEGYSVSREKKESFPLTVTSAQKNPTAFYLCASSRRGGLYGAQYFGPGTRLTVL.